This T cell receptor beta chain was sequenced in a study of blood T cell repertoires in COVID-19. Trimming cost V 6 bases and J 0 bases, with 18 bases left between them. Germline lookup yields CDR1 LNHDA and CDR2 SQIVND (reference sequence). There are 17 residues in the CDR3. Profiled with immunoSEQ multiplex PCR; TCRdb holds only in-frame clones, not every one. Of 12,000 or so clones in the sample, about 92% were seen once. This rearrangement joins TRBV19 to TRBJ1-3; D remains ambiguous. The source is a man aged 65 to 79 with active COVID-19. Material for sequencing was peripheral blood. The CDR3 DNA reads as TGTGCCAGTAGCCCTACGGGGTCTTCTATCTCTGGAAACACCATATATTTT. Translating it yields CASSPTGSSISGNTIYF.